This T cell receptor (beta chain) was obtained from a study of T-cell reconstitution after alpha-beta-depleted transplantation in children. Unique molecular identifiers were used to barcode this TCRbeta library. A single record per CDR3 protein comes from TCRdb applying MiXCR to the PCR reads. The table shows about 500,000 distinct CDR3 sequences, with over 25% occurring only once. This clonotype was observed a handful of times. Germline trimming cut 3 bases from V and 6 bases from J; bases unmatched to any gene: 4. The CDR3 length is 13 residues. The germline gives CDR1 MNHEY, CDR2 SMNVEV (reference sequence).

The sample consisted of PBMCs from the stem cell graft donor, taken from the stem cell graft. The rearrangement links TRBV27 to TRBJ2-7; 8 bases fit TRBD1. This TCR came from a human donor who donated a stem cell graft to a child with aplastic anemia. DNA for the CDR3: TGTGCCAGCAGTTTTCGGACAGGGCTCGAGCAGTACGTC. Translated, it gives CASSFRTGLEQYV.